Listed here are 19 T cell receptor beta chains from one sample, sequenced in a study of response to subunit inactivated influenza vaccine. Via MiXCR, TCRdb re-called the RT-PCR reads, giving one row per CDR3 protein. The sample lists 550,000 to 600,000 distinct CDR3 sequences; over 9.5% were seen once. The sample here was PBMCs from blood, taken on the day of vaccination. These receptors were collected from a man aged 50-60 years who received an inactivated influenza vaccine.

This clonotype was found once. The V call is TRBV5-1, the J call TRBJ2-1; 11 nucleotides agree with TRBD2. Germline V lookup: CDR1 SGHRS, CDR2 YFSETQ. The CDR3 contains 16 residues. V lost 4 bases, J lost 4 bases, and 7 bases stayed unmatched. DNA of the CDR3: TGCGCCAGCAGCCTACCGGGACTAGCGGTATACAATGAGCAGTTCTTC. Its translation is CASSLPGLAVYNEQFF. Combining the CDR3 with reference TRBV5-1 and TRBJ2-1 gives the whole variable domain KAGVTQTPRYLIKTRGQQVTLSCSPISGHRSVSWYQQTPGQGLQFLFEYFSETQRNKGNFPGRFSGRQFSNSRSEMNVSTLELGDSALYLCASSLPGLAVYNEQFFGPGTRLTVL.

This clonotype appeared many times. CDR3 protein: CASSTFSYNSPLHF. The CDR3 nucleotides read TGTGCCAGCAGCACTTTCTCCTATAATTCACCCCTCCACTTT. The rearrangement links TRBV28 to TRBJ1-6; no definite D call. V dropped 6 bases and J dropped 0 bases, with 6 bases sitting between them. Germline assignment: CDR1 MDHEN and CDR2 SYDVKM. This CDR3 spans 14 amino acids.

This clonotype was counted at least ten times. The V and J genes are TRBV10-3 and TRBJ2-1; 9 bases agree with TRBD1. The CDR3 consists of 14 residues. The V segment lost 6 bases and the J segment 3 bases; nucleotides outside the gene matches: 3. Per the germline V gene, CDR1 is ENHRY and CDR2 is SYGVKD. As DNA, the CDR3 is TGTGCCATCAGAGGACAGGGGTTCTACAATGAGCAGTTCTTC. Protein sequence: CAIRGQGFYNEQFF.

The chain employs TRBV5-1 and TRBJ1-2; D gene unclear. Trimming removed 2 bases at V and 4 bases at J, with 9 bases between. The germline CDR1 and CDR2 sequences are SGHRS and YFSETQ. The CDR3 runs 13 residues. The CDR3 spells CASSFDNIYGYTF. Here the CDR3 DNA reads TGCGCCAGCAGCTTTGACAACATCTATGGCTACACCTTC. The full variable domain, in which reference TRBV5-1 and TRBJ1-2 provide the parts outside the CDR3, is KAGVTQTPRYLIKTRGQQVTLSCSPISGHRSVSWYQQTPGQGLQFLFEYFSETQRNKGNFPGRFSGRQFSNSRSEMNVSTLELGDSALYLCASSFDNIYGYTFGSGTRLTVV.

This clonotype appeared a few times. The CDR3 DNA follows: TGTGCCATCAGTGTAACGAAGGGCGATGAGCAGTTCTTC. It yields the protein CAISVTKGDEQFF. The chain uses TRBV10-3 and TRBJ2-1, with D unclear. V was pared by 4 bases and J by 8 bases, with 12 bases between. From germline, CDR1 is ENHRY and CDR2 SYGVKD. This CDR3 is 13 amino acids long.

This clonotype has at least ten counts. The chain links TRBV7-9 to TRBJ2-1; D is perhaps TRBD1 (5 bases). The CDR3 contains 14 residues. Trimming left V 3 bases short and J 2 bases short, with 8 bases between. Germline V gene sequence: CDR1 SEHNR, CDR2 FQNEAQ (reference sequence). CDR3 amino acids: CASSLSGTYNEQFF. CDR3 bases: TGTGCCAGCAGCTTGTCAGGGACCTACAATGAGCAGTTCTTC.

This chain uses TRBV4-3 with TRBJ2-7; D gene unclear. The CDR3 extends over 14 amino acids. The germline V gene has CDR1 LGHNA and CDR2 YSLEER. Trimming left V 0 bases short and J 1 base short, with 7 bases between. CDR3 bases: TGCGCCAGCAGCCAAGATGTCAGTTCCTACGAGCAGTACTTC. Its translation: CASSQDVSSYEQYF.

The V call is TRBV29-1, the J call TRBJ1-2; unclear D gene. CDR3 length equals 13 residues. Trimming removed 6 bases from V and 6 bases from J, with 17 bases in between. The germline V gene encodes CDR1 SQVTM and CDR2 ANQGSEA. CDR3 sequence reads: CSVRFLQPNGYTF. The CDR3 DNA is TGCAGCGTGCGATTTCTGCAGCCTAATGGCTACACCTTC.

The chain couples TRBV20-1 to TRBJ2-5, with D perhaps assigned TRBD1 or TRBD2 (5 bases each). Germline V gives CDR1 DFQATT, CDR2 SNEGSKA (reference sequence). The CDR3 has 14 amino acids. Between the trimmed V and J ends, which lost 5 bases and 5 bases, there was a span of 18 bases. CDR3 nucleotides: TGCAGTGCTCAGACGGGACCCCTGCGGGAGACCCAGTACTTC. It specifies CSAQTGPLRETQYF.

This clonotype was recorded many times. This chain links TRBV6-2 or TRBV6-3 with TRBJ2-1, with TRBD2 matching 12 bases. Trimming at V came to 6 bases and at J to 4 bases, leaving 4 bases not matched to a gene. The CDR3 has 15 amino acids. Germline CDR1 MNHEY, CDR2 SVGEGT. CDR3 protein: CASSPTSGSYNEQFF. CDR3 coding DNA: TGTGCCAGCAGCCCGACTAGCGGGAGTTACAATGAGCAGTTCTTC.

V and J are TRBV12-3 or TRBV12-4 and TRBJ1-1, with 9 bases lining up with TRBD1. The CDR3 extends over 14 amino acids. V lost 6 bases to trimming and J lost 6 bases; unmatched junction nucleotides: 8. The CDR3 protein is CASSQTGGPPEAFF. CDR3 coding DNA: TGTGCCAGCAGCCAAACAGGGGGCCCCCCTGAAGCTTTCTTT.

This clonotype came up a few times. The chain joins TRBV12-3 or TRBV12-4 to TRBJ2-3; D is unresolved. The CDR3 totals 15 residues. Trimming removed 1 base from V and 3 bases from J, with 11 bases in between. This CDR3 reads CASSLGQWGTDTQYF. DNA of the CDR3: TGTGCCAGCAGTTTAGGGCAGTGGGGTACAGATACGCAGTATTTT.

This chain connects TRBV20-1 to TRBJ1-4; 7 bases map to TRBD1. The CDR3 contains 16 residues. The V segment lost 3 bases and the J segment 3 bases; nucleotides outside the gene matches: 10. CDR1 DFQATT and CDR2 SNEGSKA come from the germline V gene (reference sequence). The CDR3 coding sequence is TGCAGTGCTAGTAAGGGGGCAAGATTATCTAATGAAAAACTGTTTTTT. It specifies CSASKGARLSNEKLFF.

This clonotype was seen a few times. The CDR3 bases are TGTGCCAGCAGCCGGGCCAATTCACCCCTCCACTTT. Translation: CASSRANSPLHF. The chain links TRBV3-1 to TRBJ1-6; D not resolved. CDR1 LGHDT and CDR2 YNNKEL come from the germline V gene (reference sequence). The CDR3 has 12 amino acids. V lost 4 bases and J lost 7, with 5 bases in between.

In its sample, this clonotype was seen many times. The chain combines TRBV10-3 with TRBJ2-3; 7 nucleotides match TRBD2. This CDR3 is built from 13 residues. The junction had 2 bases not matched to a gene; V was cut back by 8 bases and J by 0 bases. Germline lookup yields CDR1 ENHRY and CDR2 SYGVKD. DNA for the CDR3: TGTGCCATCGGGAGGGAAAGCACAGATACGCAGTATTTT. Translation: CAIGRESTDTQYF.

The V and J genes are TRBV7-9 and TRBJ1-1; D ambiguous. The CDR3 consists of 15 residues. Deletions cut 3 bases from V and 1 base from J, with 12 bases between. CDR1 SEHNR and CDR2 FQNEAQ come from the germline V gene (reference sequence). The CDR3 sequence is CASSFGSASNTEAFF. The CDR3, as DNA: TGTGCCAGCAGCTTTGGGTCCGCCTCGAACACTGAAGCTTTCTTT.

CDR3 DNA sequence: TGCGCCAGCAGCTTGGGACCTGGAGGGGCAAGCGGTTCACCCCTCCACTTT. Translating it yields CASSLGPGGASGSPLHF. The chain carries TRBV5-1 and TRBJ1-6; possible D gene TRBD1, 5 bases. Trimming removed 0 bases from V and 9 bases from J, with 19 bases in between. The CDR3 runs to 17 residues. CDR1 SGHRS and CDR2 YFSETQ come from the germline V gene.

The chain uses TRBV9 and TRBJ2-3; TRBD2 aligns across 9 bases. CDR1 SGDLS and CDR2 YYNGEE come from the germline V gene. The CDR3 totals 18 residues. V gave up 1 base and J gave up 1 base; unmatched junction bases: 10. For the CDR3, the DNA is TGTGCCAGCAGCGTACATGGGGCGGGAGGGCCCGGCACAGATACGCAGTATTTT. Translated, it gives CASSVHGAGGPGTDTQYF.

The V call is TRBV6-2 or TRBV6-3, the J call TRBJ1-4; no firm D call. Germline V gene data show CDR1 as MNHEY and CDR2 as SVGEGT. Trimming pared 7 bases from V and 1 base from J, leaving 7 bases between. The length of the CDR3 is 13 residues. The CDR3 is CASTRQTNEKLFF. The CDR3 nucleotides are TGTGCCAGCACCAGACAAACTAATGAAAAACTGTTTTTT.